Listed here are 14 T cell receptor beta chains from one sample, sequenced in a study of blood T cell repertoires in COVID-19. Sequencing was performed with immunoSEQ multiplex PCR; in TCRdb, only in-frame clones are kept and a portion is missing. Among about 110,000 clones listed, around 88% were seen once. Specimen: peripheral blood. These TCRs come from a woman between 50 and 59 years old with active or convalescent COVID-19.

The rearrangement joins TRBV11-2 to TRBJ2-1; TRBD2 aligns across 9 bases. After removal of 2 bases from V and 7 bases from J, the junction contained 9 bases not matched to a gene. There are 16 residues in the CDR3. The germline V gene has CDR1 SGHAT and CDR2 FQNNGV. CDR3 region: CASSLLASGIMNEQFF. CDR3 DNA sequence: TGTGCCAGCAGCTTATTGGCTAGCGGGATTATGAATGAGCAGTTCTTC.

This chain joins TRBV2 and TRBJ1-4; 12 nucleotides line up with TRBD1. The junction had 11 bases not matched to a gene; V was cut back by 9 bases and J by 6 bases. CDR1 and CDR2 (germline): SNHLY, FYNNEI. The CDR3 spans 16 residues. CDR3 sequence (DNA): TGTGCCAGTGGGACCGGGACAGGGGGCGAATATGAAAAACTGTTTTTT. As protein: CASGTGTGGEYEKLFF.

The rearrangement joins TRBV9 to TRBJ2-7, with 7 bases fitting TRBD2. CDR3 length equals 17 residues. The germline V gene encodes CDR1 SGDLS and CDR2 YYNGEE. Unmatched junction bases numbered 11, after V lost 0 bases and J lost 2 bases. CDR3 in amino acids: CASSVGPNRGVTYEQYF. In DNA form, the CDR3 reads TGTGCCAGCAGCGTAGGCCCTAACCGGGGGGTTACCTACGAGCAGTACTTC.

J is TRBJ1-1 and V is TRBV3-1 (or the pseudogene TRBV3-2), with TRBD1 matching over 7 bases. Germline V CDR1 and CDR2: LGHDT, YNNKEL (reference sequence). The V and J ends lost 4 bases and 1 base, in that order; junction bases with no gene match: 3. The CDR3 covers 14 residues. CDR3 protein: CASSRQGRNTEAFF. The CDR3 DNA follows: TGTGCCAGCAGCCGACAGGGCCGGAACACTGAAGCTTTCTTT.

The chain carries TRBV24-1 and TRBJ1-2, with 10 positions matching TRBD1. V was pared by 2 bases and J by 4 bases, with 6 bases of the junction left unmatched. The CDR3 is 16 amino acids. CDR1 and CDR2 (germline): KGHDR, SFDVKD. In DNA form, the CDR3 reads TGTGCCACCAGTGATTACTCCGGGACAGGGGCCTATGGCTACACCTTC. Translating it yields CATSDYSGTGAYGYTF.

CDR3 in amino acids: CASSFRGTYEQYF. The CDR3, as DNA: TGTGCCAGCAGCTTTAGGGGAACCTACGAGCAGTACTTC. The rearrangement joins TRBV5-6 to TRBJ2-7; D is possibly TRBD1 (5 bases). The V gene's germline CDR1 is SGHDT and CDR2 YYEEEE. V was pared by 2 bases and J by 2 bases, with 8 bases between. The CDR3 consists of 13 residues.

The chain couples TRBV10-3 to TRBJ2-7, with D possibly being TRBD1 (5 bases). Germline CDR1 is ENHRY and CDR2 is SYGVKD. The V end lost 10 bases, the J end lost 5 bases, and 21 bases lay between the germline ends. The CDR3 totals 14 residues. CDR3 amino acids: CATTGTALGNEQYF. CDR3 bases: TGTGCCACCACAGGAACGGCTTTAGGGAACGAGCAGTACTTC.

The J gene is TRBJ1-1, the V gene TRBV15; D not certain. V lost 1 base to trimming and J lost 8 bases, with 8 bases between them. Germline CDR1 LNHNV, CDR2 YYDKDF (reference sequence). The CDR3 is 12 amino acids. The CDR3 protein is CATSRGRSEAFF. Written as DNA, the CDR3 is TGTGCCACCAGCAGAGGGAGGTCAGAAGCTTTCTTT. Combining the CDR3 with reference TRBV15 and TRBJ1-1 gives the whole variable domain DAMVIQNPRYQVTQFGKPVTLSCSQTLNHNVMYWYQQKSSQAPKLLFHYYDKDFNNEADTPDNFQSRRPNTSFCFLDIRSPGLGDTAMYLCATSRGRSEAFFGQGTRLTVV.

This sequence joins TRBV27 and TRBJ2-3, with 7 bases lining up with TRBD2. The germline gives CDR1 MNHEY, CDR2 SMNVEV (reference sequence). The CDR3 totals 17 residues. V shed 5 bases, J shed 3 bases, and the junction held 14 bases outside the gene matches. The CDR3 sequence is CASSPLTSRTVTDTQYF. CDR3 DNA: TGTGCCAGCAGTCCCCTGACTAGCCGCACGGTAACAGATACGCAGTATTTT.

V gene TRBV5-4 combines with J gene TRBJ2-1, with 10 bases identical to TRBD2. The CDR3 sequence is 17 residues long. The J segment lost 7 bases and the V segment lost 0 bases, leaving 10 bases of the junction unmatched. Germline V gene sequence: CDR1 SGHNT, CDR2 YYREEE (reference sequence). CDR3 DNA sequence: TGTGCCAGCAGCTTGGGAGCGGGAGGGCCCCAAGGAAATGAGCAGTTCTTC. Its protein product is CASSLGAGGPQGNEQFF. Filled out from reference TRBV5-4 and TRBJ2-1, the complete variable domain reads ETGVTQSPTHLIKTRGQQVTLRCSSQSGHNTVSWYQQALGQGPQFIFQYYREEENGRGNFPPRFSGLQFPNYSSELNVNALELDDSALYLCASSLGAGGPQGNEQFFGPGTRLTVL.

As to this clone: The sample holds other DNA sequences that translate to the same CDR3. The V call is TRBV30, the J call TRBJ1-1, with a possible D match to TRBD1 (5 bases). Per the germline V gene, CDR1 is GTSNPN and CDR2 is SVGIG (reference sequence). The CDR3 sequence is 13 residues long. Trimming removed 0 bases at V and 2 bases at J, with 7 bases between. This CDR3 is CAWSVGANTEAFF. As DNA, the CDR3 is TGTGCCTGGAGTGTAGGGGCCAACACTGAAGCTTTCTTT.

CDR3 protein: CASKREAGEKLFF. CDR3 nucleotide sequence: TGTGCCAGCAAAAGGGAAGCGGGTGAAAAACTGTTTTTT. The rearrangement uses TRBV2 and TRBJ1-4; D not certain. The CDR3 is made up of 13 amino acids. V lost 7 bases and J lost 7, with 13 bases in between. The V gene's germline CDR1 is SNHLY and CDR2 FYNNEI.

The chain recombines TRBV11-3 with TRBJ1-3, with TRBD1 identical over 7 bases. The CDR3 runs 13 residues. In germline, CDR1 is SGHNT, CDR2 YENEEA. With 3 bases clipped from V and 4 bases from J, the junction kept 0 bases outside the gene matches. The CDR3 nucleotides read TGTGCCAGCAGCTTGGGACAGGGAAACACCATATATTTT. It specifies CASSLGQGNTIYF.

The chain employs TRBV4-2 and TRBJ1-4; D not certain. Per the germline V gene, CDR1 is LGHNA and CDR2 is YNFKEQ. The V gene lost 4 bases and the J gene lost 0 bases, with 3 bases spanning the gap. This CDR3 spans 13 amino acids. CDR3 region: CASSPSTNEKLFF. Here the CDR3 DNA reads TGTGCCAGCAGCCCCTCAACTAATGAAAAACTGTTTTTT.